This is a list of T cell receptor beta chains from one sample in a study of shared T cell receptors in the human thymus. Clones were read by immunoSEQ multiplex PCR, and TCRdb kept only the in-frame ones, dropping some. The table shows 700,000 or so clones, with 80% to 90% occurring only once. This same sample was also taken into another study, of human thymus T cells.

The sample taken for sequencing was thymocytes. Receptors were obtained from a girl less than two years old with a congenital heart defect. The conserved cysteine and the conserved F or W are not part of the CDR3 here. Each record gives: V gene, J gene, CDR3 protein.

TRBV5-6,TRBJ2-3,ASSLKGRGPCIPKDTQY
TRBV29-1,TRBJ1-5,NVRGGDNQPQH
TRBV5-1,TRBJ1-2,ASSLMTGFNYGYT
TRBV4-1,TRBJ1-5,ASSQASRTVPNQPQH
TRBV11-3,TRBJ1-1,ASSLRGKRANTEAF
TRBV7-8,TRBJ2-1,ASSPRDREF
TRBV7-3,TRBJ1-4,ASSLNRSEKLF
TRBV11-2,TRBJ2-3,ASSTSGLAGVEDTDTQY
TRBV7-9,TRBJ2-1,ASSLRDRAYNEQF
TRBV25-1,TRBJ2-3,ASSAPFLSPFTDTQY
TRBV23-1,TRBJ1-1,ASSQQGNTGNDTEAF
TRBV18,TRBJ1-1,ASSPHDRMNTEAF
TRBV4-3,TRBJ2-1,ASSQDLQKTNGTGPYNEQF